The source of this T cell receptor (beta chain) is a study of shared clonotypes between healthy human individuals (dated by TCRdb to 2019 to 2021). Regarding the study in general: Three men and a couple of women, aged 18 to 49 years, made up the cohort. Per donor, three plates each were used for CD4 naive and CD4 memory, two for CD8 naive, and one for CD8 memory. To estimate repertoire size and how much clonotype sharing occurs between individuals, the study deeply sequenced the blood TCR repertoires of about five healthy adults. Different laboratories and diverse techniques were used to prepare libraries and sequence TCR repertoires, to increase sequencing depth and limit assay-specific biases. Leukapheresis yielded between about 0.85 and 10 billion PBMCs per donor.

Healthy HIV-negative adults with no recently reported acute infections or vaccinations were included as donors. All donors were Caucasian adults living in Nashville, Tennessee, USA. CD8 memory samples consisted of magnetically selected CD45RO+ cells combined with CCR7-negative CD45RA+ effector memory (TemRA) cells. Blood was collected by leukapheresis, and PBMCs were isolated by Ficoll-Histopaque density gradient centrifugation and then cryopreserved in liquid nitrogen vapor phase. Analytical flow cytometry was used to check the purity and quantity of every magnetically sorted T cell population. Genomic DNA was isolated from each sorted fraction and quantified by UV absorbance on a Nanodrop 2000c. The CDR3 has 14 amino acids, counting the end cysteine and phenylalanine. Kept here is only the CDR3 DNA, which spans 42 bases and is read in frame from base 1. Trimming leaves V shorter by 4 bases and J shorter by 1 base, with the junction holding 3 bases beyond the gene matches. The germline V gene encodes CDR1 SGHNT and CDR2 YYREEE (reference sequence).

Of note for this clone: No cognate antigen has been identified for it. There are no base qualities to consult, and no much larger clone falls within one base.

Results the study describes overall, beyond this receptor: Compared with non-shared clonotypes, clonotypes shared by all four sorted-subset donors had higher generation probabilities. Across a handful of donors, about 5% of naive CD4, around 3.3% of naive CD8, about 2.3% of memory CD4, and about 0.44% of memory CD8 clonotypes were shared. The small number of donors limited the genetic and exposure-history diversity represented. Pairwise subsampling indicated that sequencing depth was expected to affect the degree of clonotype sharing among donors. Sampling was limited to blood, and TCR repertoires in tissue likely differ from TCR repertoires in blood. Rarefaction of sorted-subset datasets indicated incomplete sequencing despite the large sequencing depth. Larger estimated clonotype richness was generally found for naive subsets than for memory subsets.

Using the deep immunoSEQ assay, TCR CDR3 regions were amplified from genomic DNA by multiplex PCR. Extracted genomic DNA from each cell subset was distributed evenly across all wells of several immunoSEQ 96-well plates, and each plate was treated as a replicate. For sorted subsets, around 200 ng genomic DNA, equal to tens of thousands of T cell genomes, was loaded into each replicate PCR. The purified libraries were quantified using a Qubit 3.0 fluorometer, sized with a Bioanalyzer 2100, and then quantified again using the KAPA Library Quantification kit. A separate single-read 150-cycle Illumina NextSeq 550 flow cell was used to sequence each immunoSEQ 96-well plate. The source study handled its data this way. Because the immunoSEQ output held only junctional sequences and lacked quality scores, the filtering could not match the filtering applied to full-length reads. To assign V/J genes and CDR3, sequences were annotated using PyIR, a Python wrapper for IgBLAST v1.9, with IMGT germline references. Reads with weak V/J assignments (E-value above 1e-6), missing CDR3, stop codons, out-of-frame junctions, or ambiguous translated residues were removed. A V3J clonotype was defined by an identical inferred V gene, J gene, and CDR3 amino acid sequence. Percentage overlap between repertoires was calculated by dividing the number of shared unique clonotypes by the size of the smaller repertoire. Repertoire richness was assessed with RTK rarefaction, the Chao1 estimator, and Recon v2.1 estimates of unobserved clonotypes. For all TCRbeta clonotypes obtained by the gDNA method from four donors, generation probabilities were computed with OLGA. The source is immuneACCESS, and TCRdb retained only in-frame sequences with V and J called. Part of the clones is not carried over; for the studies checked, unresolved V genes explain less than half of this, and the remainder is unexplained. V and J calls and clone size are as listed in that table; D and trimming were resolved from the DNA. Here the sample has about 100,000 clones; 68% occur a single time. The top ten constitute roughly 22% of the sample.

The sample was memory CD8+ T cells sorted from blood. The cell subset or site label of this sample denotes: CD45RO+ cells pooled with CCR7-negative TemRA cells. Recombination linked TRBV5-4 to TRBJ2-7; TRBD2 lines up with 9 middle nucleotides. The receptor was isolated from a woman aged 30 to 39 in good health. The sequence in DNA is TGTGCCAGCAGCGCGGGAGGGAATTCCTACGAGCAGTACTTC. This sequence encodes CASSAGGNSYEQYF.